The sequence of this T cell receptor beta chain was determined in a study of patients and donors after allogeneic stem cell transplantation. Each CDR3 protein is one row after TCRdb ran MiXCR on the RT-PCR reads. The sample carries more than 25,000 distinct CDR3 sequences, 8.1% recorded once. This clonotype was observed many times. This CDR3 region has 13 residues. V was clipped by 2 bases and J by 3 bases, with 7 bases between them. Germline-derived CDR1 and CDR2 are MDHEN and SYDVKM. The gene calls are TRBV28 and TRBJ1-2, with a possible D match to TRBD1 (5 bases). The source of this sequence is a human donor who was either an allogeneic HSCT recipient or a stem cell or donor lymphocyte infusion donor (not recorded which). It is not recorded whose cells these are; they may come from a transplant donor. Source material: blood, either unsorted or a sorted T cell fraction (not recorded which). The CDR3 DNA reads TGTGCCAGCAGTTTAGTGACAGACTATGGCTACACCTTC. It translates to CASSLVTDYGYTF.